This record concerns one TCR beta chain sequence. This clone was found a few times. Which antigen it targets is not known. It has no much larger one-base neighbor in the sample; base qualities were not kept. The sample originates from a study of radiation and T cells in renal cell carcinoma (dated by TCRdb to 2020 to 2022). About the investigation overall: A total of roughly 53 samples underwent TCR beta sequencing, made up of roughly 26 tumors and about 27 peripheral blood samples. The final blood draw was performed at 4 weeks after radiation, at the same time as nephrectomy. In the approximately 57 samples combined, some 4,000,000 unique CDR3 nucleotide sequences were found, encoding 2 million to 3 million unique CDR3 amino acid sequences.

TCR beta libraries were generated from genomic DNA with the immunoSEQ kit, following the manufacturer's recommendations. To prepare the libraries, a first multiplex PCR with proprietary primers was run, followed by a second PCR that added unique barcodes, and a bead cleanup was done after each round. A kit-provided positive control reaction and a negative control reaction were included in every sample batch. The final libraries underwent checking on an Agilent 4200 TapeStation D1000 ScreenTape, volumetric pooling, and quantification by qPCR. An Illumina NextSeq500 fitted with a MidOutput 150-cycle cartridge performed the sequencing, running 156 Read1 cycles and 15 Index1 cycles with the kit's custom primers. The pooled library was loaded at roughly 0.98 pM with an approximately 18% PhiX control spike-in. The paper's processing steps were these. Vendor-processed data were analyzed in R, and a clonotype was defined as all T cells sharing the same CDR3 nucleotide sequence. In the clone abundance analyses, frequencies were normalized to the 10,000 most abundant clones in each sample. Public T cell clones, which averaged fewer than five per sample, were excluded before analysis. An abundance difference of at least 32-fold between compartments was the criterion for calling clonotypes tumor-enriched or baseline blood-enriched. A beta-binomial differential abundance model was used to identify clonotypes that expanded or contracted between blood time points. Tumor-blood repertoire similarity was measured with the Baroni-Urbani and Buser coefficient, and groups were compared using two-tailed Wilcoxon tests in R. Held by TCRdb, this immuneACCESS table contains in-frame sequences only and omits some clones. Under half of the omission traces to an unresolved V gene where checked; the cause of the rest is unknown. D and trimming were read from the DNA, whereas the V and J calls and clone size are those reported in that table. For this sample there are about 62,000 clones; about three quarters appear just once. In total, the top ten clones hold more than 6.5% of the sample.

Taken with the paper, the label for time point translates to: blood 4 weeks post-SBRT, at nephrectomy. What the treatment or condition label conveys for this sample: 15 Gy SBRT to primary tumor, nephrectomy 4 weeks later. Samples were obtained from a clinical trial, in which 15 Gy stereotactic body radiation therapy was delivered to primary renal cell carcinomas and nephrectomy was performed 4 weeks later. To follow tumor-enriched clonotypes, peripheral blood was collected serially from radiation-treated patients at baseline and again at 2 weeks and 4 weeks after SBRT. Every patient's renal cell carcinoma showed clear cell pathology. Genomic DNA for TCR sequencing was prepared using the QIAamp DNA Blood Mini Kit (Qiagen). Samples were included in the analyses only if all quality control checks were passed. The CDR3 runs 12 residues from the cysteine to the phenylalanine. Here the CDR3 DNA is all that survives: 36 bases in frame from base 1. The germline V gene specifies SGHAT as CDR1 and FQNNGV as CDR2. V gives up 0 bases and J gives up 10 bases, and the segment between their germline ends measures 7 bases.

The paper as a whole reports these results and caveats: An increase in top tumor clonotypes in blood was observed from baseline to 2 weeks post-radiation, followed by contraction by 4 weeks, which was taken to suggest transient expansion of tumor-resident clones. With a single-armed trial design, the study had no way to address how radiation dose or scheduling affects the TCR repertoire. Dynamics of the blood repertoire were not tracked past 4 weeks after treatment. Because no pretreatment tumor biopsies were available, whether clonotypes were present in the tumor at baseline could not be determined.

The chain employs TRBV11-2 and TRBJ2-1, with the D gene not clear enough to name. The receptor was isolated from a man aged 55 to 70 with renal cell carcinoma. The material was blood, obtained from a patient whose treatment included radiotherapy and nephrectomy. Read as DNA, the sequence is TGTGCCAGCAGCTTAGATTCTCGGGAGCAGTTCTTC. It translates as CASSLDSREQFF.